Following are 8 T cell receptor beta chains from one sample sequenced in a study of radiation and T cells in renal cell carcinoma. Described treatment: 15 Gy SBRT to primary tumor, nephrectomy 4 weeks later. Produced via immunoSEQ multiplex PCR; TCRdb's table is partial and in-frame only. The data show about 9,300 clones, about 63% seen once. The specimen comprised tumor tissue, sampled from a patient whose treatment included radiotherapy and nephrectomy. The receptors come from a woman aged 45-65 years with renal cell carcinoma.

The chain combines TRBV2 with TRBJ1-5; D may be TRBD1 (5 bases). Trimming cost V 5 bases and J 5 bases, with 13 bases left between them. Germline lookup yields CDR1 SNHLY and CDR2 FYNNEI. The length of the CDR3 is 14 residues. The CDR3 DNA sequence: TGTGCCAGCAGTCCCGGGGGGGAGGATCAGCCCCAGCATTTT. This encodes CASSPGGEDQPQHF.

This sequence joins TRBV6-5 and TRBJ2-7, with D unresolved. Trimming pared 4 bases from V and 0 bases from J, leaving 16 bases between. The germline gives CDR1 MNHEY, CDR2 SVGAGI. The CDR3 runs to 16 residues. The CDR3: CASSFFGLSSSYEQYF. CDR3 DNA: TGTGCCAGCAGTTTCTTCGGGCTCTCCAGCTCCTACGAGCAGTACTTC.

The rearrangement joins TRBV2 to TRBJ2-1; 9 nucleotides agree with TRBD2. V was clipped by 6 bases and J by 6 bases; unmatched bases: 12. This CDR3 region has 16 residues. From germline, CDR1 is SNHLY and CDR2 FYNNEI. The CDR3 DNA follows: TGTGCCAGCAGGGAGAATAGACTAGCGGATCGCAATGAGCAGTTCTTC. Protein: CASRENRLADRNEQFF. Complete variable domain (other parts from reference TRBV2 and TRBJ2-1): EPEVTQTPSHQVTQMGQEVILRCVPISNHLYFYWYRQILGQKVEFLVSFYNNEISEKSEIFDDQFSVERPDGSNFTLKIRSTKLEDSAMYFCASRENRLADRNEQFFGPGTRLTVL.

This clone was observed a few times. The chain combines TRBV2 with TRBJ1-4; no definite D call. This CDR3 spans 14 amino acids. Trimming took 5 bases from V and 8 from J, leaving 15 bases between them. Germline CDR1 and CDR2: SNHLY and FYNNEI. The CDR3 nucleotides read TGTGCCAGCAGTCGCCGGGGTTCAGAGGAAAAACTGTTTTTT. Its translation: CASSRRGSEEKLFF.

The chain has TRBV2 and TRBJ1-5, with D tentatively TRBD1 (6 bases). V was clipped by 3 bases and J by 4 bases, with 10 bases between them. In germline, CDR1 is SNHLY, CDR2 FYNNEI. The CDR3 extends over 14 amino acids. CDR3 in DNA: TGTGCCAGCAGTGATTATGACAGGAATCAGCCCCAGCATTTT. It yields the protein CASSDYDRNQPQHF.

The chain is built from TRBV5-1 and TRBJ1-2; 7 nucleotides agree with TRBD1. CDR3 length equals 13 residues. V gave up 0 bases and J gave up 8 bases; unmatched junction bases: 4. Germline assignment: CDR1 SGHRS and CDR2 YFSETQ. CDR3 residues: CASSLVGTDGYTF. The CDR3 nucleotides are TGCGCCAGCAGCTTGGTCGGGACAGACGGCTACACCTTC.

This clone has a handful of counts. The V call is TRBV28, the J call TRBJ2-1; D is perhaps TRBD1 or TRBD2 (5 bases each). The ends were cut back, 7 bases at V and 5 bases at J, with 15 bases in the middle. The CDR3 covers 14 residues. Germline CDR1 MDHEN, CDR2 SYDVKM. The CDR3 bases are TGTGCCAGCAAATACTGGGACGCACACAATGAGCAGTTCTTC. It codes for CASKYWDAHNEQFF.

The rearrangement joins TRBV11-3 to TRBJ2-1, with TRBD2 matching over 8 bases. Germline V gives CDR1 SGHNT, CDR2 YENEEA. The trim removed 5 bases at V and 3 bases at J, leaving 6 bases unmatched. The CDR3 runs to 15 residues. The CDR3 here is CASSRYGGGYNEQFF. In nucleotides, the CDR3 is TGTGCCAGCAGCCGATACGGGGGGGGCTACAATGAGCAGTTCTTC.